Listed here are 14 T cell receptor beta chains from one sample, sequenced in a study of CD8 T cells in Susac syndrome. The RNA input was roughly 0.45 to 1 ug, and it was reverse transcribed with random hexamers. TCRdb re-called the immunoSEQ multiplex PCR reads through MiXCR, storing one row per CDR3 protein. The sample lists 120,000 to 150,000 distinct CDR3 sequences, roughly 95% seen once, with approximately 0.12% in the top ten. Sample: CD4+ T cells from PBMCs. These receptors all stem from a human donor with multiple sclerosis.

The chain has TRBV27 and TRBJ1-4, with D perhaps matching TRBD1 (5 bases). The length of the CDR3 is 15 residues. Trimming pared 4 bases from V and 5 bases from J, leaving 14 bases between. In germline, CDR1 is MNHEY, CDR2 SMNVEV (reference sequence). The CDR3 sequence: CASSSRREFNEKLFF. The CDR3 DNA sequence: TGTGCCAGCAGTTCCCGCAGGGAATTCAATGAAAAACTGTTTTTT.

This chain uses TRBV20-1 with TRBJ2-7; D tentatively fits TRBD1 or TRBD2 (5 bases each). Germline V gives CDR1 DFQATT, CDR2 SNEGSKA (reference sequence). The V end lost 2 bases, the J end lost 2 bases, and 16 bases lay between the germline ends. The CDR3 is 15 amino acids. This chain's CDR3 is CSARNRDVGTYEQYF. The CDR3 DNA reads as TGCAGTGCTAGAAACCGGGACGTCGGGACCTACGAGCAGTACTTC.

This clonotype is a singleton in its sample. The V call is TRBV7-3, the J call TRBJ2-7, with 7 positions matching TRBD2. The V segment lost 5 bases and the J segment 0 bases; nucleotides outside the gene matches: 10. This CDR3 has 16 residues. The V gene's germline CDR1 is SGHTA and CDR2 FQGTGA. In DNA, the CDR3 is TGTGCCAGCAGCCCATGGGGGGGAAGGAGCTCCTACGAGCAGTACTTC. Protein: CASSPWGGRSSYEQYF.

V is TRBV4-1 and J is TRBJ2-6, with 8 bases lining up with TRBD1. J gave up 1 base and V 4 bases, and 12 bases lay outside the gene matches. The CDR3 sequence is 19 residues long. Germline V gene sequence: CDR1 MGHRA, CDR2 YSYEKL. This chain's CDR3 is CASSPDPGQAGSGANVLTF. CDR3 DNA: TGCGCCAGCAGCCCCGACCCGGGACAGGCAGGATCTGGGGCCAACGTCCTGACTTTC.

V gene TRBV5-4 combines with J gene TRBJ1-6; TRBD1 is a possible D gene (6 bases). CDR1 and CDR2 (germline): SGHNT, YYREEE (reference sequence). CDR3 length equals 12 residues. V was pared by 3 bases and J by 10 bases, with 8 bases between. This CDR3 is CASSSQGSPLHF. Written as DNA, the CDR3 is TGTGCCAGCAGCTCGCAGGGGTCACCCCTCCACTTT.

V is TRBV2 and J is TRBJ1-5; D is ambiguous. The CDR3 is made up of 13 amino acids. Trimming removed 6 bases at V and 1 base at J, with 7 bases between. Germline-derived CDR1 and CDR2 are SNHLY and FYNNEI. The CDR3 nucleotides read TGTGCCAGCAGGAGGATGAGCAATCAGCCCCAGCATTTT. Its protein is CASRRMSNQPQHF.

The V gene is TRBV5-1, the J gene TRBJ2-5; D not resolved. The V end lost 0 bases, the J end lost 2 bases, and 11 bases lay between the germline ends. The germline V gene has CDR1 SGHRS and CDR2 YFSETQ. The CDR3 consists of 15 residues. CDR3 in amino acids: CASSLGWSSQETQYF. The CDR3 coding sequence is TGCGCCAGCAGCTTGGGGTGGTCGTCGCAAGAGACCCAGTACTTC. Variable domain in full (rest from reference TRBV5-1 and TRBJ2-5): KAGVTQTPRYLIKTRGQQVTLSCSPISGHRSVSWYQQTPGQGLQFLFEYFSETQRNKGNFPGRFSGRQFSNSRSEMNVSTLELGDSALYLCASSLGWSSQETQYFGPGTRLLVL.

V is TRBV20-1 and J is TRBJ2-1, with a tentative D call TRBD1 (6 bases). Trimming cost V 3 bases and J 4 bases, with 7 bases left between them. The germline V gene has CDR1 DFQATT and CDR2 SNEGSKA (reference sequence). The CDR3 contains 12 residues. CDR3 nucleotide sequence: TGCAGTGCTAGTGGACAGTACAATGAGCAGTTCTTC. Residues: CSASGQYNEQFF.

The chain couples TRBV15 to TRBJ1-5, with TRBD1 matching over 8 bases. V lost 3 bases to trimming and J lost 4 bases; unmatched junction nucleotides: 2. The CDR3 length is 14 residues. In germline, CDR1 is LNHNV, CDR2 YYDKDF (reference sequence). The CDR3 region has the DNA TGTGCCACCAGCAGGGACAGGGAGAATCAGCCCCAGCATTTT. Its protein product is CATSRDRENQPQHF.

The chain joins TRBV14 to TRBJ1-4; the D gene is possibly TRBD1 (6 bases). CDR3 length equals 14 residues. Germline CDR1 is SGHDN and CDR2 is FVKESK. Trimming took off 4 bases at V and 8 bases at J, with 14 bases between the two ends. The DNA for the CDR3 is TGTGCCAGCAGCCTACCGGGGGCTGGAGAAAAACTGTTTTTT. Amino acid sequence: CASSLPGAGEKLFF.

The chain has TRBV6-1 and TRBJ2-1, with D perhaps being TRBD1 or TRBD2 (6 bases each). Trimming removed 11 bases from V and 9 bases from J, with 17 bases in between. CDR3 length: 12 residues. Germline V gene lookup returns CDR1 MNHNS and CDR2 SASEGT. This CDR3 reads CALSKGGGEQFF. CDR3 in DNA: TGTGCCCTCAGCAAGGGGGGAGGTGAGCAGTTCTTC.

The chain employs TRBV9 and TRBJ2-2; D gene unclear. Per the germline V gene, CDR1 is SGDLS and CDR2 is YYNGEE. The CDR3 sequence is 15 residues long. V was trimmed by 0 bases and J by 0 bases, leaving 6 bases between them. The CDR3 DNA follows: TGTGCCAGCAGCGTAGCAAGCACGAACACCGGGGAGCTGTTTTTT. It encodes CASSVASTNTGELFF.

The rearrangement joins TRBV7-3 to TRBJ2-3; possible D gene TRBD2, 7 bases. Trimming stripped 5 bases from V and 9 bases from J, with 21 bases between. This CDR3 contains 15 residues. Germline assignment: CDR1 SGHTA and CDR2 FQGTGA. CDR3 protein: CASSAPGAGGGTQYF. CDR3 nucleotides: TGTGCCAGCAGCGCCCCCGGGGCTGGCGGGGGCACGCAGTATTTT.

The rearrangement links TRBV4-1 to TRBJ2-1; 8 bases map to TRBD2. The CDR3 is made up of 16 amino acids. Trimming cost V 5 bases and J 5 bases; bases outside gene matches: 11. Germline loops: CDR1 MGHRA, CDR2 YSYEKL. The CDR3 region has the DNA TGCGCCAGCAGCTACTCACTCGGACTAGCCGACAATGAGCAGTTCTTC. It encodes CASSYSLGLADNEQFF.